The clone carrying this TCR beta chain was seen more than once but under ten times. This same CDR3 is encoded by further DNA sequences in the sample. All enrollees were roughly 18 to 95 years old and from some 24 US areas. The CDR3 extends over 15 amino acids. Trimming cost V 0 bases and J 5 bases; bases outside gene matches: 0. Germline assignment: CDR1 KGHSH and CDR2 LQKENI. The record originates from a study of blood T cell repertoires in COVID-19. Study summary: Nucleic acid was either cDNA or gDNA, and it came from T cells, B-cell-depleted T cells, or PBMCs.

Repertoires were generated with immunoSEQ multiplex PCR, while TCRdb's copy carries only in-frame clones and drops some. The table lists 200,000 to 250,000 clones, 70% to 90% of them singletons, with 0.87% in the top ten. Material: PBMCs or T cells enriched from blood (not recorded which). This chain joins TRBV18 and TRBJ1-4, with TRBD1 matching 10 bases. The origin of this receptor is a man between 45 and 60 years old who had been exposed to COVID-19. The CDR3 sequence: CASSPPGQGNEKLFF. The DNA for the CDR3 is TGTGCCAGCTCACCACCGGGACAGGGGAATGAAAAACTGTTTTTT. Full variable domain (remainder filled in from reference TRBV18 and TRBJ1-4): NAGVMQNPRHLVRRRGQEARLRCSPMKGHSHVYWYRQLPEEGLKFMVYLQKENIIDESGMPKERFSAEFPKEGPSILRIQQVVRGDSAAYFCASSPPGQGNEKLFFGSGTQLSVL.